Each of the 9 T cell receptor beta chains below was sequenced from the same sample in a study of T cells in women clearing cervical HPV infection. Only in-frame clones appear in the TCRdb table, and some are missing; sequencing was by immunoSEQ multiplex PCR. In total, the table holds fewer than 40,000 clones. Sequencing input: blood buffy coat. The receptors derive from a woman between 18 and 75 years old with a cervical HPV16 infection that either progressed to CIN3+ or cleared (not recorded which).

The CDR3 DNA, read in part, is TGTGCCAGCAGTTTGGGGGGGGCTCCGGGAGAG. This translates into CASSLGGAPGE. The full CDR3 reads CASSLGGAPGELFF. The chain couples TRBV12-3 or TRBV12-4 to TRBJ2-2; TRBD2 might be the D (7 bases). The CDR3 is cut off 3 residues early in the read; its end comes from the germline J gene. The CDR3 length is 14 residues.

A remark on this clone: The read ends 3 residues before the CDR3 terminus; that terminus is restored from the germline J gene. This chain links TRBV11-1 with TRBJ1-1; D unresolved. The CDR3 totals 13 residues. V was shortened by 3 bases and J by 1 base, with 6 bases between the two germline ends. CDR1 and CDR2 from the germline V gene are SGHAT and FQDESV (reference sequence). CDR3 DNA (partial): TGTGCCAGCAGCTTTAATCGGAACACTGAA. It codes for CASSFNRNTE. The whole CDR3 protein is CASSFNRNTEAFF.

About this clone itself: The missing CDR3 end, 3 residues past where the read stops, is filled in from the germline J gene. The chain recombines TRBV25-1 with TRBJ2-7, with D hard to call. Looked up from germline, CDR1 is MGHDK and CDR2 is SYGVNS. This CDR3 has 14 amino acids. Trimming cost V 1 base and J 3 bases, with 10 bases left between them. The sequenced CDR3 bases are TGTGCCAGCAGTGAATGCGGCCGTCTCTACGAG. This gives the protein CASSECGRLYE. The full CDR3 is CASSECGRLYEQYF.

Details on this clone: The read is 3 residues too short to cover the CDR3 end, so that end is filled in from the germline J gene. V gene TRBV7-9 combines with J gene TRBJ2-7; no firm D call. The CDR3 length is 14 residues. In germline, CDR1 is SEHNR, CDR2 FQNEAQ (reference sequence). Trimming cost V 3 bases and J 0 bases, with 9 bases left between them. The chain's CDR3 is CASSLRTVSYEQYF. The part of the CDR3 DNA that was read is TGTGCCAGCAGCTTGAGAACGGTCTCCTACGAG. The whole variable domain, remainder taken from reference TRBV7-9 and TRBJ2-7, is DTGVSQNPRHKITKRGQNVTFRCDPISEHNRLYWYRQTLGQGPEFLTYFQNEAQLEKSRLLSDRFSAERPKGSFSTLEIQRTEQGDSAMYLCASSLRTVSYEQYFGPGTRLTVT.

As regards this clone: Read data end 3 residues before the CDR3 end; the end is taken from the germline J gene. The V and J genes are TRBV7-9 and TRBJ1-1; 9 bases match TRBD1. CDR1 and CDR2 (germline): SEHNR, FQNEAQ (reference sequence). The CDR3 has 14 amino acids. The CDR3 bases that were read are TGTGCCAGCAGCCGGACACCGGGACAGGGTATA. This translates into CASSRTPGQGI. In full, the CDR3 reads CASSRTPGQGIAFF. The full variable domain, its missing parts supplied by reference TRBV7-9 and TRBJ1-1, is DTGVSQNPRHKITKRGQNVTFRCDPISEHNRLYWYRQTLGQGPEFLTYFQNEAQLEKSRLLSDRFSAERPKGSFSTLEIQRTEQGDSAMYLCASSRTPGQGIAFFGQGTRLTVV.

Comments on this clone: Sequencing ends 3 residues short of the CDR3 end; the germline J gene provides the rest. The chain employs TRBV19 and TRBJ1-2; possibly TRBD1 for D (5 bases). Germline V lookup: CDR1 LNHDA, CDR2 SQIVND (reference sequence). Trimming stripped 2 bases from V and 5 bases from J, with 15 bases between. This CDR3 spans 15 amino acids. The CDR3: CASSITNPTVYGYTF. CDR3 DNA (partial): TGTGCCAGTAGTATAACAAACCCGACAGTGTATGGC. Full variable domain (missing parts from reference TRBV19 and TRBJ1-2): DGGITQSPKYLFRKEGQNVTLSCEQNLNHDAMYWYRQDPGQGLRLIYYSQIVNDFQKGDIAEGYSVSREKKESFPLTVTSAQKNPTAFYLCASSITNPTVYGYTFGSGTRLTVV.

As regards this clone: The observed sequence ends 3 residues before the CDR3 terminus, with the missing tail filled in from the germline J gene. The chain combines TRBV5-1 with TRBJ1-1, with 10 bases matching TRBD1. The CDR3 has 14 residues. With 3 bases clipped from V and 3 bases from J, the junction kept 2 bases outside the gene matches. Germline values: CDR1 SGHRS, CDR2 YFSETQ. The CDR3 sequence is CASSWTGGDTEAFF. CDR3 DNA (partial): TGCGCCAGCAGCTGGACAGGGGGAGACACTGAA. Using reference TRBV5-1 and TRBJ1-1 for the parts outside the CDR3, the full variable domain is KAGVTQTPRYLIKTRGQQVTLSCSPISGHRSVSWYQQTPGQGLQFLFEYFSETQRNKGNFPGRFSGRQFSNSRSEMNVSTLELGDSALYLCASSWTGGDTEAFFGQGTRLTVV.

Concerning this clone itself: The sequence runs out 3 residues before the end of the CDR3; the remainder is reconstructed from the germline J gene. The V call is TRBV4-2, the J call TRBJ2-1, with 11 nucleotides matching TRBD2. The CDR3 has 17 residues. V lost 4 bases to trimming and J lost 0 bases; unmatched junction nucleotides: 5. Looked up from germline, CDR1 is LGHNA and CDR2 is YNFKEQ. This chain's CDR3 is CASSPLAGGPSYNEQFF. The DNA read from the CDR3 is TGTGCCAGCAGCCCCCTAGCGGGGGGCCCCTCCTACAATGAG.

Comment on this clone: The CDR3 end is not reached by the read, which stops 3 residues before it; the germline J gene fills it in. The rearrangement links TRBV10-3 to TRBJ2-6; 11 nucleotides line up with TRBD1. The CDR3 has 17 residues. V shed 8 bases, J shed 3 bases, and the junction held 9 bases outside the gene matches. Germline assignment: CDR1 ENHRY and CDR2 SYGVKD. The CDR3 DNA, read in part, is TGTGCCATCTCTAAGGACAGGGGGCTGAGTGGGGCCAACGTC. Translating it yields CAISKDRGLSGANV. The complete CDR3 sequence is CAISKDRGLSGANVLTF.